The entry that follows covers one T cell receptor (beta chain) sequence. The data belong to a study of blood T cell repertoires in COVID-19. For the study at large: Researchers got acute and convalescent COVID-19 samples from the United States, Italy and Spain.

Original processing notes: Amplification from reference gene primers served as the basis for estimated nucleated cell counts. The repertoire was sequenced with immunoSEQ multiplex PCR; TCRdb's copy has only in-frame clones and lacks some. V and J calls and clone size are as listed in that table; D and trimming were resolved from the DNA. The sample lists 85,000 to 110,000 clones; about 92% were seen once. The sample comprised peripheral blood. The sequence came from a woman aged 80 or over in a cohort sampled during active COVID-19.

The CDR3 reads CASSARLAGETPYEQYF. CDR3 DNA sequence: TGTGCCAGCAGCGCCCGACTAGCGGGAGAGACCCCCTACGAGCAGTACTTC. The chain recombines TRBV9 with TRBJ2-7; 12 bases fit TRBD2. This CDR3 is 17 amino acids long. V trimming: 3 bases; J trimming: 2 bases; junction bases outside the gene matches: 9. Germline CDR1 reads SGDLS; CDR2 reads YYNGEE.